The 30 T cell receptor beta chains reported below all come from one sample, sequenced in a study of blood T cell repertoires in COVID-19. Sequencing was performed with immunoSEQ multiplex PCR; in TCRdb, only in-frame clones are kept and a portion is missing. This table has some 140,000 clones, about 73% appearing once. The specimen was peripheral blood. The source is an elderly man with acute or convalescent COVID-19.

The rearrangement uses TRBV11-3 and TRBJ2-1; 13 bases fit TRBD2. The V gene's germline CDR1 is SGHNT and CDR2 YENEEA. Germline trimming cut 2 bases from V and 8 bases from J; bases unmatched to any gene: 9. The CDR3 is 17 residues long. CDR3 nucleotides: TGTGCCAGCAGCTTAAAACTAGCGGGGGGGCCGGGATATGAGCAGTTCTTC. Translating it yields CASSLKLAGGPGYEQFF.

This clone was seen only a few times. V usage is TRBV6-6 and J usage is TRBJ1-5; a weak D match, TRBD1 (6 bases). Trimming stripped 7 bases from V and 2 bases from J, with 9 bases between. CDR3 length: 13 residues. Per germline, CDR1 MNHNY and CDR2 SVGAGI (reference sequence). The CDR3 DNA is TGTGCCAGCAACAGGGACCGCAATCAGCCCCAGCATTTT. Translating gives CASNRDRNQPQHF.

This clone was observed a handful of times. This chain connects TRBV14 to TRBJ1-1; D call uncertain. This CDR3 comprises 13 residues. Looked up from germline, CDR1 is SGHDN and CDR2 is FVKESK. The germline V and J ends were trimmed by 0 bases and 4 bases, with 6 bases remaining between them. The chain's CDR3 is CASSQEEITEAFF. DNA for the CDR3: TGTGCCAGCAGCCAAGAAGAGATCACTGAAGCTTTCTTT.

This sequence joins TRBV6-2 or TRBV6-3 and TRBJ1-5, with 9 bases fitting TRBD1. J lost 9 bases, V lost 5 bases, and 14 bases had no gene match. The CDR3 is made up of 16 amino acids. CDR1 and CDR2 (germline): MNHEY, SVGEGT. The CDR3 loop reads CASSPALGQGGLPQHF. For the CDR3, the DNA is TGTGCCAGCAGTCCAGCCCTGGGACAGGGTGGTCTGCCCCAGCATTTT.

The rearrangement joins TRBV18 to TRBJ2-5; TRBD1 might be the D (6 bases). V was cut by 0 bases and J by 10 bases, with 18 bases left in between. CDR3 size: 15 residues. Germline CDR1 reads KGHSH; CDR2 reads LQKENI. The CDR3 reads CASSPPSGAQVGQYF. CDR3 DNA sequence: TGTGCCAGCTCACCACCGTCAGGGGCCCAAGTAGGCCAGTACTTC.

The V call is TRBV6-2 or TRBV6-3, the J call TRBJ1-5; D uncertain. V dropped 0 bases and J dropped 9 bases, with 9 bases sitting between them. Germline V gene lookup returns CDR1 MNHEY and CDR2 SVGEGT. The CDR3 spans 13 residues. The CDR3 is CASSYSAQWPQHF. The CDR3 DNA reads TGTGCCAGCAGTTACTCGGCTCAGTGGCCCCAGCATTTT.

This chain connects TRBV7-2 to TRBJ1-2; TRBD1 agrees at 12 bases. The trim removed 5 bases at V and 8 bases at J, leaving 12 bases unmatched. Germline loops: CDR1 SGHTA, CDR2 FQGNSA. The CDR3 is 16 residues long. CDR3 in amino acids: CASSPPPGQGAGGYTF. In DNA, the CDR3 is TGTGCCAGCAGCCCCCCACCGGGACAGGGGGCCGGGGGCTACACCTTC.

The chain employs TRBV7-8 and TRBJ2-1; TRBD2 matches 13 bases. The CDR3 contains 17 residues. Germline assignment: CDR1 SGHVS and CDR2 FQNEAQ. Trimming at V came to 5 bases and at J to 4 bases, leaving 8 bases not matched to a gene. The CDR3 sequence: CASSPTTSGGYYNEQFF. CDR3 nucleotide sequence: TGTGCCAGCAGCCCCACGACTAGCGGGGGGTATTACAATGAGCAGTTCTTC.

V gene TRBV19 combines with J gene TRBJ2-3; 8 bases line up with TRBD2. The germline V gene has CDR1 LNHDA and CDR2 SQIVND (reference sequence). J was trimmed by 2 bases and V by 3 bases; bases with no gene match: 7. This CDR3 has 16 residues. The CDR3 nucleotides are TGTGCCAGTAGTATGTGGCTAGCGGGTTCCACAGATACGCAGTATTTT. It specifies CASSMWLAGSTDTQYF. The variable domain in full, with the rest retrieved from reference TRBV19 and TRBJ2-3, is DGGITQSPKYLFRKEGQNVTLSCEQNLNHDAMYWYRQDPGQGLRLIYYSQIVNDFQKGDIAEGYSVSREKKESFPLTVTSAQKNPTAFYLCASSMWLAGSTDTQYFGPGTRLTVL.

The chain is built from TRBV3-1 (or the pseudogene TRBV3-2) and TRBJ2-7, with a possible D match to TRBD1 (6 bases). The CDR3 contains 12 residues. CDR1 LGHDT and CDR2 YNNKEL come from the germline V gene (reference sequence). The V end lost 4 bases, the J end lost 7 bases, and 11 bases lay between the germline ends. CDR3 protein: CASSPQGWEQYF. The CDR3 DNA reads TGTGCCAGCAGCCCTCAGGGGTGGGAGCAGTACTTC.

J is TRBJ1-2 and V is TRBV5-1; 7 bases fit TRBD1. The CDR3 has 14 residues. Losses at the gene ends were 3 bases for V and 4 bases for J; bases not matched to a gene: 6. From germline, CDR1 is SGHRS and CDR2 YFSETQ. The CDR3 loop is CASSYSRGAYGYTF. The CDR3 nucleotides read TGCGCCAGCAGCTACAGCAGGGGGGCCTATGGCTACACCTTC.

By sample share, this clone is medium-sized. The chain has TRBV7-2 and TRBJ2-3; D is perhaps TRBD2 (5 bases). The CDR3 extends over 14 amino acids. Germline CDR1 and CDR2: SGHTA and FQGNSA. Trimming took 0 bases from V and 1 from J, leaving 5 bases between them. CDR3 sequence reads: CASSLASGTDTQYF. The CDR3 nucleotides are TGTGCCAGCAGCTTAGCTAGCGGCACAGATACGCAGTATTTT.

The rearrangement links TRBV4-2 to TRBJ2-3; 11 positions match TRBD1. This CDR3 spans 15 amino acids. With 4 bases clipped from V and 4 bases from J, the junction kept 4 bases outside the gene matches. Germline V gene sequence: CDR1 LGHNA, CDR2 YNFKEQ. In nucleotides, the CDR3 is TGTGCCAGCAGCCCCCGGGACAGGGGGGCAGATACGCAGTATTTT. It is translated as CASSPRDRGADTQYF.

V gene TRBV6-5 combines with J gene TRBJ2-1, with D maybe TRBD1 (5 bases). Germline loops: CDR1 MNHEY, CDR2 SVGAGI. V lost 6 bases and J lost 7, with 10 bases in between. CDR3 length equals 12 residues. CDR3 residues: CASSVRGNEQFF. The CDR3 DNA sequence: TGTGCCAGCAGCGTTAGGGGAAATGAGCAGTTCTTC.

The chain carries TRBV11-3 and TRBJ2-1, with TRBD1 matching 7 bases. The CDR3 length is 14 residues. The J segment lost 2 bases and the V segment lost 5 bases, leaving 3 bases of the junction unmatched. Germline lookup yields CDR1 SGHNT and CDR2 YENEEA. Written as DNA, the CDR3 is TGTGCCAGCAGCCCAACAGGGGCCTACAATGAGCAGTTCTTC. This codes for CASSPTGAYNEQFF.

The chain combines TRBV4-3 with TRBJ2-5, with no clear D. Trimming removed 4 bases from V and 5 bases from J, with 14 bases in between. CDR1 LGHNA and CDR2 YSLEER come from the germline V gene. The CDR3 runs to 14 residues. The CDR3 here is CASSRSYAGETQYF. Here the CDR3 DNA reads TGCGCCAGCAGCCGAAGCTACGCCGGGGAGACCCAGTACTTC.

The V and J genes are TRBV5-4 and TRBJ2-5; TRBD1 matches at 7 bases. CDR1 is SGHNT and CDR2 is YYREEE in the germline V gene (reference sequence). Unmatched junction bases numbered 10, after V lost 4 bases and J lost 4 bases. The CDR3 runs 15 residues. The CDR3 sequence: CASSPDRVLRETQYF. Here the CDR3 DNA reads TGTGCCAGCAGCCCTGACAGGGTTTTAAGAGAGACCCAGTACTTC.

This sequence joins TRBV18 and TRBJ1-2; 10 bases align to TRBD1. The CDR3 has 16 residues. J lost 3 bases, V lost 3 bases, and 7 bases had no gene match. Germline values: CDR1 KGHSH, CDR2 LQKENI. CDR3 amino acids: CASSPRTGGDDYGYTF. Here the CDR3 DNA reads TGTGCCAGCTCACCCCGGACAGGGGGGGATGACTATGGCTACACCTTC.

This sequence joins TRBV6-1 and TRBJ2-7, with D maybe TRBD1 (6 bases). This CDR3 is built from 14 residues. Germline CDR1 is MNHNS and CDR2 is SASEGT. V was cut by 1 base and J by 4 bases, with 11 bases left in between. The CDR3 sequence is CASSEVPGEYEQYF. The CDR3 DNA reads TGTGCCAGCAGTGAAGTGCCAGGGGAGTACGAGCAGTACTTC.

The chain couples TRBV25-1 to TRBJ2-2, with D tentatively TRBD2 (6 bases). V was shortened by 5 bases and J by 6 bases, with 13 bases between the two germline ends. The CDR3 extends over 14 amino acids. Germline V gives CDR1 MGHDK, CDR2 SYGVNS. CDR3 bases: TGTGCCAGCAGTTCGGAGGGTTCGGCCGGGGAGCTGTTTTTT. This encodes CASSSEGSAGELFF.

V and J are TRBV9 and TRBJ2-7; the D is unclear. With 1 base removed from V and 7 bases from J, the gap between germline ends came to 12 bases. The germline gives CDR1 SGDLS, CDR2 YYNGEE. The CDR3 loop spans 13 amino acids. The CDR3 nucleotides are TGTGCCAGCAGCGTATCCGGCGGTCGAGAGCAGTACTTC. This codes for CASSVSGGREQYF.

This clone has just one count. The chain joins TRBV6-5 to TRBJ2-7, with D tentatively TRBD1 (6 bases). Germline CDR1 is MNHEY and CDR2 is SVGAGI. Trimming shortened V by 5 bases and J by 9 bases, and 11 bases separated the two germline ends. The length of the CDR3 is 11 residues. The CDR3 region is CASSTTGRQYV. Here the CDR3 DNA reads TGTGCCAGCAGTACGACAGGCAGGCAGTACGTC.

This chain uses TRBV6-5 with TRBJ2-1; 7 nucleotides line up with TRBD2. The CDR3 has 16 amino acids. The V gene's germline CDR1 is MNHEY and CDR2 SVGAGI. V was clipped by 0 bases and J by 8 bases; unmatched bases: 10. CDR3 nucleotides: TGTGCCAGCAGTTACTCGTTGGCTCGCGGGGGTGATGAGCAGTTCTTC. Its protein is CASSYSLARGGDEQFF.

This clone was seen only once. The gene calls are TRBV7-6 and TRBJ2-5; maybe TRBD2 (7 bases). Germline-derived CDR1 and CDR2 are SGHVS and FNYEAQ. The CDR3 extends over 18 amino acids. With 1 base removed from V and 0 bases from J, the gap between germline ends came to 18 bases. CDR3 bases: TGTGCCAGCAGCTTAGGAGGGGGGGCAGGGGCCTACCAAGAGACCCAGTACTTC. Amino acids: CASSLGGGAGAYQETQYF.

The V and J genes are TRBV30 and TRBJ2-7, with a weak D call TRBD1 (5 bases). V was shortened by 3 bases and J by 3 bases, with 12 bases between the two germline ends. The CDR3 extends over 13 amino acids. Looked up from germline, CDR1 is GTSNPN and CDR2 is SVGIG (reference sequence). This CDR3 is CAWSQDTYYEQYF. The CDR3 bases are TGTGCCTGGAGCCAGGACACATACTACGAGCAGTACTTC.

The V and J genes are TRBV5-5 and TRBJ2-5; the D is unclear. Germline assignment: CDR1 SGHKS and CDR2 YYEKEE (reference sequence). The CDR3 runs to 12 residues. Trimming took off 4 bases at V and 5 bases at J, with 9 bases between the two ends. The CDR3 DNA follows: TGTGCCAGCAGCCGCCCCCGGGAGACCCAGTACTTC. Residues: CASSRPRETQYF.

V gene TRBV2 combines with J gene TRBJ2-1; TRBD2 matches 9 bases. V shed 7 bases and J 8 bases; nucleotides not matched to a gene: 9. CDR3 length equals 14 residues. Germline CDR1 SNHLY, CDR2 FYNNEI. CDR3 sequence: CASKPAGGPHEQFF. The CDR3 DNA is TGTGCCAGCAAGCCGGCGGGGGGGCCCCATGAGCAGTTCTTC.

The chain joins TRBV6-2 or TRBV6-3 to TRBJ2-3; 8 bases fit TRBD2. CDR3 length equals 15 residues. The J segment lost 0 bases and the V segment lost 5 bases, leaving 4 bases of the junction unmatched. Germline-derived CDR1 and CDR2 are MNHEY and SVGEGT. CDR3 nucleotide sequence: TGTGCCAGCAGTCTGAGCGGGGGAAGCACAGATACGCAGTATTTT. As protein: CASSLSGGSTDTQYF.

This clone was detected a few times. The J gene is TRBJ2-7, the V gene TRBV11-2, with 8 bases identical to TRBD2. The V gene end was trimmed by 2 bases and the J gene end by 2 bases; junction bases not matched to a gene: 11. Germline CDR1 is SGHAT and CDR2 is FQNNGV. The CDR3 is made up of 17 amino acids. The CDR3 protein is CASSLNPQRGPTYEQYF. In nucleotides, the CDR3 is TGTGCCAGCAGCTTAAATCCCCAGCGGGGGCCTACCTACGAGCAGTACTTC.

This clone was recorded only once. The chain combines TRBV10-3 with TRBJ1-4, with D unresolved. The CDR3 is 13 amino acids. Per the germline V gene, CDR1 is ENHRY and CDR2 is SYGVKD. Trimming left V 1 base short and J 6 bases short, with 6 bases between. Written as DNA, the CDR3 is TGTGCCATCAGTGAGTGGCTAGATGAAAAACTGTTTTTT. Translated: CAISEWLDEKLFF.